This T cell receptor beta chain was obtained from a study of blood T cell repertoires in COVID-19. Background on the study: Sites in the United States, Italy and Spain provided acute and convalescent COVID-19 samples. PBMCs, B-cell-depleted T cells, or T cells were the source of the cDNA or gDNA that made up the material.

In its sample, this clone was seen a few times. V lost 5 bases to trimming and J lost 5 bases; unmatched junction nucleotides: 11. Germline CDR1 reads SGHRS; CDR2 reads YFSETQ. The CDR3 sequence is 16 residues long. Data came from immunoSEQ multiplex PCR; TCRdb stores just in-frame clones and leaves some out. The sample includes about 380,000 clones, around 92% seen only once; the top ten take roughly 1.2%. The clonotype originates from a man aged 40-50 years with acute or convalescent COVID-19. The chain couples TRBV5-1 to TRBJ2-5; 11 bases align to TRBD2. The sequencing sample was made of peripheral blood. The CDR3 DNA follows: TGCGCCAGCAGGGGGGGTCTACTAGCGGGAGATGAGACCCAGTACTTC. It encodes CASRGGLLAGDETQYF. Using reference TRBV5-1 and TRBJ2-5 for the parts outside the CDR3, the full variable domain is KAGVTQTPRYLIKTRGQQVTLSCSPISGHRSVSWYQQTPGQGLQFLFEYFSETQRNKGNFPGRFSGRQFSNSRSEMNVSTLELGDSALYLCASRGGLLAGDETQYFGPGTRLLVL.